Presented here are 10 T cell receptor beta chains from one specimen sequenced in a study of blood T cells in healthy people across ages. A second PCR, run for about 7 to 11 cycles, used a sample-barcoded 5' primer plus a J-beta primer mix. TCRdb passed the 5' RACE reads through MiXCR, listing each CDR3 protein once. This table has about 290,000 distinct CDR3 sequences, 27% appearing once. The source material was blood. The receptor source for this set is a woman in her 70s in good health.

V gene TRBV5-1 combines with J gene TRBJ1-1, with 7 bases matching TRBD1. Germline V lookup: CDR1 SGHRS, CDR2 YFSETQ. The length of the CDR3 is 13 residues. V lost 4 bases to trimming and J lost 6 bases; unmatched junction nucleotides: 6. CDR3 in DNA: TGCGCCAGCAGCGCCGGACAGGCCCCTGAAGCTTTCTTT. It translates to CASSAGQAPEAFF.

This clonotype occurred a few times. Sequence at one end of the junction differs from germline and may be a read error. J is TRBJ2-1 and V is TRBV6-1; TRBD2 might be the D (6 bases). Germline CDR1 and CDR2: MNHNS and SASEGT. This CDR3 has 16 amino acids. CDR3 sequence (DNA): TGTGCCAGCAGAGAAGGAGCCGGGAGCTCCTACAATGAGCAGTTCTTC. Translated, it gives CASREGAGSSYNEQFF.

V usage is TRBV9 and J usage is TRBJ2-1; D not resolved. Germline values: CDR1 SGDLS, CDR2 YYNGEE. V gave up 0 bases and J gave up 6 bases, with 10 bases separating them. CDR3 size: 14 residues. The CDR3 loop is CASSVEPRPNEQFF. As DNA, the CDR3 is TGTGCCAGCAGCGTAGAGCCTAGACCCAATGAGCAGTTCTTC.

This clonotype was observed a few times. The rearrangement uses TRBV4-1 and TRBJ2-7, with 7 bases identical to TRBD1. With V trimmed by 5 bases and J by 2 bases, 9 bases remained unmatched. The CDR3 contains 15 residues. Germline CDR1 and CDR2: MGHRA and YSYEKL. CDR3 DNA sequence: TGCGCCAGCAGCGGGATCGCCGGGACAGCCTACGAGCAGTACTTC. Translated: CASSGIAGTAYEQYF.

This clonotype was recorded at least ten times. This chain links TRBV29-1 with TRBJ2-7, with a possible D match to TRBD1 (8 bases). Germline-derived CDR1 and CDR2 are SQVTM and ANQGSEA. V was pared by 1 base and J by 4 bases, with 14 bases between. The CDR3 has 14 residues. The CDR3 protein is CSVEANRGGYEQYF. CDR3 DNA sequence: TGCAGCGTTGAAGCCAACAGGGGGGGGTACGAGCAGTACTTC.

This clonotype has a handful of counts. J is TRBJ2-7 and V is TRBV18; 9 nucleotides agree with TRBD1. The CDR3 has 15 residues. Per the germline V gene, CDR1 is KGHSH and CDR2 is LQKENI. With V trimmed by 4 bases and J by 5 bases, 9 bases remained unmatched. The CDR3 loop is CASSRTGTGSNEQYF. The CDR3 DNA follows: TGTGCCAGCTCACGAACCGGGACAGGGTCCAACGAGCAGTACTTC. Using reference TRBV18 and TRBJ2-7 for the parts outside the CDR3, the full variable domain is NAGVMQNPRHLVRRRGQEARLRCSPMKGHSHVYWYRQLPEEGLKFMVYLQKENIIDESGMPKERFSAEFPKEGPSILRIQQVVRGDSAAYFCASSRTGTGSNEQYFGPGTRLTVT.

The rearrangement joins TRBV7-9 to TRBJ2-2, with 7 bases lining up with TRBD1. The V gene end was trimmed by 5 bases and the J gene end by 6 bases; junction bases not matched to a gene: 3. The CDR3 contains 13 residues. Germline lookup yields CDR1 SEHNR and CDR2 FQNEAQ (reference sequence). CDR3 residues: CASSTTGAGELFF. CDR3 in DNA: TGTGCCAGCAGCACAACAGGGGCCGGGGAGCTGTTTTTT.

This clonotype has more than one count but fewer than ten. V and J are TRBV3-1 and TRBJ1-4; D unclear. The V gene lost 3 bases and the J gene lost 13 bases, with 12 bases spanning the gap. This CDR3 has 12 residues. Germline V gives CDR1 LGHDT, CDR2 YNNKEL (reference sequence). The CDR3 DNA sequence: TGTGCCAGCAGCCATGAGGCTTCTTCACTGTTTTTT. Protein sequence: CASSHEASSLFF.

This clonotype was counted between two and nine times. The genes are TRBV15 and TRBJ1-3; unclear D gene. The CDR3 extends over 19 amino acids. CDR1 is LNHNV, CDR2 YYDKDF, per germline (reference sequence). The ends were cut back, 0 bases at V and 0 bases at J, with 18 bases in the middle. CDR3 protein: CATSRDRQPLRSSGNTIYF. The CDR3 DNA is TGTGCCACCAGCAGAGATCGGCAGCCCCTGCGAAGCTCTGGAAACACCATATATTTT. The full variable domain, completed using reference TRBV15 and TRBJ1-3, is DAMVIQNPRYQVTQFGKPVTLSCSQTLNHNVMYWYQQKSSQAPKLLFHYYDKDFNNEADTPDNFQSRRPNTSFCFLDIRSPGLGDTAMYLCATSRDRQPLRSSGNTIYFGEGSWLTVV.

This chain joins TRBV2 and TRBJ2-5; weak D call: TRBD1 (6 bases). Germline V gene lookup returns CDR1 SNHLY and CDR2 FYNNEI. This CDR3 is built from 15 residues. The V end was cut by 2 bases, the J end by 5 bases, with 15 bases between. CDR3 nucleotide sequence: TGTGCCAGCAGTGAAAGGGGGAGCGGAGAGGAGACCCAGTACTTC. It codes for CASSERGSGEETQYF.